This T cell receptor (beta chain) was found in a study of blood T cells in healthy people across ages. With a J-beta primer mix and a sample-barcoded 5' primer, a second PCR ran roughly 7 to 11 cycles. Each cDNA molecule received a tag from a template-switch adaptor that had 12 random nucleotides. Every sample returned 2.5 million or more CDR3-containing paired-end reads. TCRdb re-called the 5' RACE reads with MiXCR, one entry per CDR3 protein. The sample consists of approximately 820,000 distinct CDR3 sequences, under 45% of them appearing once. Caucasian individuals from Russia who were healthy and aged about 6 to 90 acted as donors. CDR1 is MDHEN, CDR2 SYDVKM, per germline. V shed 2 bases and J shed 2 bases, with 18 bases lying between them. CDR3 length equals 17 residues.

The TCR originated in a man aged 60 to 75 in good health. The chain carries TRBV28 and TRBJ2-5, with D unresolved. Specimen: blood. For the CDR3, the DNA is TGTGCCAGCAGTTTACCCCCCGGCAGGATGGGGCAAGAGACCCAGTACTTC. It specifies CASSLPPGRMGQETQYF. Based on the CDR3 plus reference TRBV28 and TRBJ2-5, the full variable domain is DVKVTQSSRYLVKRTGEKVFLECVQDMDHENMFWYRQDPGLGLRLIYFSYDVKMKEKGDIPEGYSVSREKKERFSLILESASTNQTSMYLCASSLPPGRMGQETQYFGPGTRLLVL.